This TCR beta chain was sequenced in a study of identical twins. V trimming: 5 bases; J trimming: 7 bases; junction bases outside the gene matches: 15. The CDR3 contains 18 residues. One entry per CDR3 protein results from TCRdb running MiXCR on the 5' RACE reads. In the table there are more than 400,000 distinct CDR3 sequences, about 15% of which are singletons. These data are also associated with another study on yellow fever vaccine responses in identical twins.

This sequence originates from a woman aged 18-30 years in good health. Sequencing was carried out using CD4+ T cells sorted from blood. The chain employs TRBV12-3 or TRBV12-4 and TRBJ2-2, with TRBD2 matching over 11 bases. The CDR3 sequence is CASSLNMGLAGGLGELFF. The CDR3 DNA reads TGTGCCAGCAGTCTCAACATGGGGCTAGCGGGAGGACTCGGGGAGCTGTTTTTT.